This TCR beta chain was obtained from a study of blood T cell repertoires in COVID-19. Losses at the gene ends were 5 bases for V and 5 bases for J; bases not matched to a gene: 5. The germline gives CDR1 SQVTM, CDR2 ANQGSEA. CDR3 length: 14 amino acids. TCRdb keeps only in-frame clones here, not all; method: immunoSEQ multiplex PCR. The sample lists roughly 200,000 clones; less than 85% were seen once. The sample was peripheral blood. The chain links TRBV29-1 to TRBJ2-3; 12 nucleotides line up with TRBD1. This clonotype originated in a man aged 45-60 years who had recovered from COVID-19. CDR3 coding DNA: TGCAGCGTTTCGGGACAGGGGGCCGGAGATACGCAGTATTTT. It encodes CSVSGQGAGDTQYF.